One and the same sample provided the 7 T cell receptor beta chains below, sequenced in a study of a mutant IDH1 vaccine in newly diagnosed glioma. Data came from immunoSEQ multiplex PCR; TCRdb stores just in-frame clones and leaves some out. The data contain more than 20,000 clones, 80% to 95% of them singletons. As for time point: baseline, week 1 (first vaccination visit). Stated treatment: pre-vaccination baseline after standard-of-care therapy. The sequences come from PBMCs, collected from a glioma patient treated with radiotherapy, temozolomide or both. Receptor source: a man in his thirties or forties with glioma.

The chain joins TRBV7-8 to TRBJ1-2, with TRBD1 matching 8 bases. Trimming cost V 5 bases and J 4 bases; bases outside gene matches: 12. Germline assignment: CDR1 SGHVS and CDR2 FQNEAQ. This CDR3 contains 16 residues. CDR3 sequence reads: CASSAGQGREGYGYTF. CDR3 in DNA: TGTGCCAGCAGCGCCGGACAGGGTCGTGAGGGCTATGGCTACACCTTC.

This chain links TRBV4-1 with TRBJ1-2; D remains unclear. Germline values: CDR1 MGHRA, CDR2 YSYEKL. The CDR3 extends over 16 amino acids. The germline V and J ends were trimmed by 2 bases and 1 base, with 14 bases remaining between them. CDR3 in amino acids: CASSQPPGGINYGYTF. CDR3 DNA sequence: TGCGCCAGCAGCCAACCCCCAGGCGGAATTAACTATGGCTACACCTTC.

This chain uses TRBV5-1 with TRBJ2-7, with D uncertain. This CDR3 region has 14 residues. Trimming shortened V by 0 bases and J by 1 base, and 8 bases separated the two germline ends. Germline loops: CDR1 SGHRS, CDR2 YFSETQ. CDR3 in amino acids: CASSLGQRSYEQYF. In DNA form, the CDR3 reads TGCGCCAGCAGCTTGGGTCAGAGATCCTACGAGCAGTACTTC.

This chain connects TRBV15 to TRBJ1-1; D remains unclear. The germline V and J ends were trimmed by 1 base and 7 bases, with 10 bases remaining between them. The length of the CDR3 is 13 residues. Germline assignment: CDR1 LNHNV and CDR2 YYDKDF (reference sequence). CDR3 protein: CATSRGSGFEAFF. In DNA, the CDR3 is TGTGCCACCAGCAGAGGGAGCGGATTTGAAGCTTTCTTT.

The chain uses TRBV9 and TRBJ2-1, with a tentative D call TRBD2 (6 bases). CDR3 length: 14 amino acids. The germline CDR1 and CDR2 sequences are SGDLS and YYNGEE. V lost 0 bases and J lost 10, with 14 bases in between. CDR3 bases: TGTGCCAGCAGCGTAGCTGAGCCGGGGGAAGAGCAGTTCTTC. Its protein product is CASSVAEPGEEQFF.

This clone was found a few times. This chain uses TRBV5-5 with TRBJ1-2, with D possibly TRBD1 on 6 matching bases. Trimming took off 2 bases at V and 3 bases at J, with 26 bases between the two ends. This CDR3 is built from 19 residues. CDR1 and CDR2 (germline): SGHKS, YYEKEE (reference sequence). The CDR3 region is CASSFSRDILETTHYGYTF. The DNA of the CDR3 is TGTGCCAGCAGCTTCAGCCGGGACATCCTGGAAACGACTCACTATGGCTACACCTTC.

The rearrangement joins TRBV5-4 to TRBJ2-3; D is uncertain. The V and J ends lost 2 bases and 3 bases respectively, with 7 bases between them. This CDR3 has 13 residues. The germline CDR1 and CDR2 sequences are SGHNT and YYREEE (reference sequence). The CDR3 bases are TGTGCCAGCAGCTTAGATTCTACAGATACGCAGTATTTT. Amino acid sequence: CASSLDSTDTQYF.